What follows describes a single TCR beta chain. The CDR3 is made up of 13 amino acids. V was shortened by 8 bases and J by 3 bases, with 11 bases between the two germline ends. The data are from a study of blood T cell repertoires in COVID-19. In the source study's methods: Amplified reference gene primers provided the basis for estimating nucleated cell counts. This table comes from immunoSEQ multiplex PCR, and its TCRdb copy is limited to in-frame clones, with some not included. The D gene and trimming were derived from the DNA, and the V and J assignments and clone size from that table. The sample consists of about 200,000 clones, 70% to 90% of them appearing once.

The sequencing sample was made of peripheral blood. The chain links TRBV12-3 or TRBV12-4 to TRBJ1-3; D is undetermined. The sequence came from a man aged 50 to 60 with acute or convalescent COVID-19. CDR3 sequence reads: CASQSYLGNTIYF. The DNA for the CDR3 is TGTGCCAGCCAGTCTTACCTTGGAAACACCATATATTTT.